The 7 T cell receptor beta chains below were found in one sample sequenced in a study of cytomegalovirus exposure and HLA in healthy donors. It was with 60 Vbeta and 13 Jbeta primers that the PCR ran. The repertoire was sequenced with immunoSEQ multiplex PCR; TCRdb's copy has only in-frame clones and lacks some. The sample carries some 40,000 clones, about 53% recorded once. The sequenced sample was PBMCs. These receptor sequences come from a woman aged 40 to 49 in good health and CMV-seropositive.

The chain combines TRBV4-1 with TRBJ2-7; D uncertain. Germline-derived CDR1 and CDR2 are MGHRA and YSYEKL. Trimming removed 0 bases at V and 0 bases at J, with 6 bases between. The CDR3 spans 14 residues. In DNA form, the CDR3 reads TGCGCCAGCAGCCAAGAGTTTCGCTCCTACGAGCAGTACTTC. As protein: CASSQEFRSYEQYF.

V is TRBV2 and J is TRBJ2-7; tentative D call: TRBD1 (5 bases). V was cut by 0 bases and J by 12 bases, with 18 bases left in between. This CDR3 contains 14 residues. CDR1 is SNHLY, CDR2 FYNNEI, per germline. The DNA for the CDR3 is TGTGCCAGCAGTGAAGCGTCCGTCGACAGCACCCGGTACTTC. It is translated as CASSEASVDSTRYF. Full variable domain (rest looked up from reference TRBV2 and TRBJ2-7): EPEVTQTPSHQVTQMGQEVILRCVPISNHLYFYWYRQILGQKVEFLVSFYNNEISEKSEIFDDQFSVERPDGSNFTLKIRSTKLEDSAMYFCASSEASVDSTRYFGPGTRLTVT.

This clone was seen a few times. CDR3 DNA: TGTGCCAGCAGCTCAGTAGCGGGGGCCAACTACAATGAGCAGTTCTTC. Its translation is CASSSVAGANYNEQFF. J is TRBJ2-1 and V is TRBV7-9; 9 bases line up with TRBD2. Germline V gives CDR1 SEHNR, CDR2 FQNEAQ (reference sequence). The CDR3 runs to 16 residues. V dropped 4 bases and J dropped 3; count of bases not matched to a gene: 7.

This chain connects TRBV7-9 to TRBJ2-5; D perhaps matches TRBD2 (7 bases). CDR1 is SEHNR and CDR2 is FQNEAQ in the germline V gene (reference sequence). The V and J ends lost 5 bases and 4 bases respectively, with 17 bases between them. This CDR3 comprises 15 residues. CDR3 region: CASSPKFRGGETQYF. The CDR3 DNA sequence: TGTGCCAGCAGCCCTAAGTTTAGGGGGGGAGAGACCCAGTACTTC.

The rearrangement links TRBV6-1 to TRBJ1-2, with unresolved D. The CDR3 has 14 amino acids. Germline CDR1 MNHNS, CDR2 SASEGT. V was cut by 0 bases and J by 4 bases, with 9 bases left in between. The CDR3 DNA is TGTGCCAGCAGTGAAGCGGGCCAGACCTATGGCTACACCTTC. It specifies CASSEAGQTYGYTF.

The chain couples TRBV27 to TRBJ2-7, with 8 positions matching TRBD1. Germline loops: CDR1 MNHEY, CDR2 SMNVEV (reference sequence). This CDR3 spans 14 amino acids. Unmatched junction bases numbered 6, after V lost 8 bases and J lost 0 bases. DNA for the CDR3: TGTGCCAGCCGGTCTCAGGGGGCCTCCTACGAGCAGTACTTC. It translates to CASRSQGASYEQYF.

The genes are TRBV4-2 and TRBJ2-7; TRBD1 matches at 7 bases. Germline CDR1 LGHNA, CDR2 YNFKEQ. Trimming cost V 4 bases and J 0 bases; bases outside gene matches: 15. This CDR3 is 18 amino acids long. CDR3 loop: CASSRLPGQSTSSYEQYF. The CDR3 coding sequence is TGTGCCAGCAGCCGACTGCCGGGACAGTCCACCTCCTCCTACGAGCAGTACTTC.